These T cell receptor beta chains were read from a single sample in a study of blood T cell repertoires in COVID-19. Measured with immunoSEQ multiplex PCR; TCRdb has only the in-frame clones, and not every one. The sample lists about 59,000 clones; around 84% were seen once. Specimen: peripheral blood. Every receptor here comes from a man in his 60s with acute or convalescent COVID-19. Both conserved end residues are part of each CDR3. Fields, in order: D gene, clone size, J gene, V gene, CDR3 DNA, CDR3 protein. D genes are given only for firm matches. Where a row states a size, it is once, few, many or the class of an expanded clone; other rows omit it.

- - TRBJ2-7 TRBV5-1 TGCGCCAGCAGCTTCTCGGAGCTATACGAGCAGTACTTC CASSFSELYEQYF
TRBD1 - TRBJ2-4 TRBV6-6 TGTGCCAGCAGTTACTACCGGGACAGGGGAAACATTCAGTACTTC CASSYYRDRGNIQYF
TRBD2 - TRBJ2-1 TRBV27 TGTGCCAGCAGTCGCGGGACTAGCGGGGGGTCCAGCTCCTACAATGAGCAGTTCTTC CASSRGTSGGSSSYNEQFF
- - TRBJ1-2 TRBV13 TGTGCCAGCAGCTTCTCCGCCAGGGAAGGATTAGGCTACACCTTC CASSFSAREGLGYTF
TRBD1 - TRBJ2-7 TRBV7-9 TGTGCCAGCAGCTTAAGTGGGTCCGGACAGGGGCCCTACGAGCAGTACTTC CASSLSGSGQGPYEQYF
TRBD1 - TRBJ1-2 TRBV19 TGTGCCAGTAGTCCAGGACAGGGGTATGGCTACACCTTC CASSPGQGYGYTF
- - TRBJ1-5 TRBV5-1 TGCGCCAGCAGCTTGGACAGTCCCAATCAGCCCCAGCATTTT CASSLDSPNQPQHF
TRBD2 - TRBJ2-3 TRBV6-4 TGTGCCAGCAGTGACCGGAGGGGAGGGACAGATACGCAGTATTTT CASSDRRGGTDTQYF
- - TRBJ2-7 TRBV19 TGTGCCAGTAGTGTAACCGCGGGACAGAACGAGCAGTACTTC CASSVTAGQNEQYF
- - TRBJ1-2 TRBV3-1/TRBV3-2 TGTGCCAGCAGCCAAGCGGTCAGGGGCTATGGCTACACCTTC CASSQAVRGYGYTF
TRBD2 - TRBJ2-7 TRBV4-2 TGTGCCAGCAGCCTAGCGGGGGGGCCTGAAGAGCAGTACTTC CASSLAGGPEEQYF
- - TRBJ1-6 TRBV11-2 TGTGCCAGCAGCTTCGCGGGATCACCCCTCCACTTT CASSFAGSPLHF
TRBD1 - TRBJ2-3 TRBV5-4 TGTGCCAGCAGCTTTCAGGGGGCCACAGATACGCAGTATTTT CASSFQGATDTQYF
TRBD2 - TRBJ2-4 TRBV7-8 TGTGCCAGCAGCCCGAGGAGCGGGGGGGGGACTCTAGCCAAAAACATTCAGTACTTC CASSPRSGGGTLAKNIQYF
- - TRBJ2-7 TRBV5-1 TGCGCCAGCAGCTTATTAGCGGCGGGGGCCGGTAGCGAGCAGTACTTC CASSLLAAGAGSEQYF
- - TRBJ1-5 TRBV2 TGTGCCAGCACCGGCGGGGATCAGCCCCAGCATTTT CASTGGDQPQHF
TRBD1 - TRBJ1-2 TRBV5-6 TGTGCCAGCAGCTCTGGAGGGGGGACAGCTAACTATGGCTACACCTTC CASSSGGGTANYGYTF
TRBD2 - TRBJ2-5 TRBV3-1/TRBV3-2 TGTGCCAGCAGCCAAGGAGAAACTAGCGGGGGGTTGCAAGAGACCCAGTACTTC CASSQGETSGGLQETQYF
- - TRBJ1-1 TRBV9 TGTGCCAGCAGCCTCAGCGGGGGAGGAACTGAAGCTTTCTTT CASSLSGGGTEAFF
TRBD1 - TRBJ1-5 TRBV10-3 TGTGCCATCAGCCCGACAGGGGGCGGGCAGCCCCAGCATTTT CAISPTGGGQPQHF
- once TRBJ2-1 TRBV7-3 TGTGCCAGCAGCTTCGGGAGCTCCTACAATGAGCAGTTCTTC CASSFGSSYNEQFF
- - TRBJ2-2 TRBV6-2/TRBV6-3 TGTGCCAGCAGTTACTTAGGAGGGGAAGGCGGGGAGCTGTTTTTT CASSYLGGEGGELFF
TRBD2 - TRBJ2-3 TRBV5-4 TGTGCCAGCAGCTTGCCGGCTCGCGGGGGGGCTGGAGATACGCAGTATTTT CASSLPARGGAGDTQYF
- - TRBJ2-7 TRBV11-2 TGTGCCAGCAGCTTAGACCCGTTAGGGAGAGTCTACGAGCAGTACTTC CASSLDPLGRVYEQYF
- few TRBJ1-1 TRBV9 TGTGCCAGCAGCCTTAGTGTCTTTGACACTGAAGCTTTCTTT CASSLSVFDTEAFF
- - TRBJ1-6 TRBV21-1 TGTGCCAGCAGCAGTGGGACAGTTCGGAAGTGGACGGCTAATTCACCCCTCCACTTT CASSSGTVRKWTANSPLHF
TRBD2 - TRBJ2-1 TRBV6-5 TGTGCCAGCAGACCTAGCGGTCCCTACAATGAGCAGTTCTTC CASRPSGPYNEQFF
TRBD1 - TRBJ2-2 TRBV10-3 TGTGCCATCAGTGAGTTACAGGGGGCCGGGGAGCTGTTTTTT CAISELQGAGELFF
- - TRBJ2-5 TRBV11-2 TGTGCCAGCAGCTCCAGTGGGGCGTTGGGCGAGACCCAGTACTTC CASSSSGALGETQYF
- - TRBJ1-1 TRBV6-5 TGTGCCAGCAGTCCCCCTTGGGGCAGTAGGGAAGCTTTCTTT CASSPPWGSREAFF
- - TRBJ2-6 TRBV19 TGTGCCAGTAGTCCAGGGGACCCCTCTGGGGCCAACGTCCTGACTTTC CASSPGDPSGANVLTF
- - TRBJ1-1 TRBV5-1 TGCGCCAGCGGACCGAGGGCTCAGAACACTGAAGCTTTCTTT CASGPRAQNTEAFF
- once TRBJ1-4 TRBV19 TGTGCCAGTAGTATAGGCAGGGGAAATGAAAAACTGTTTTTT CASSIGRGNEKLFF
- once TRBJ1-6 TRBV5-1 TGCGCCAGCAGCGGCCGGGAGGGAAATTCACCCCTCCACTTT CASSGREGNSPLHF
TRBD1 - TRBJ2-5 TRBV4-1 TGCGCCAGCAGCCCAGGACAGGGTGGAGGGCAAGAGACCCAGTACTTC CASSPGQGGGQETQYF
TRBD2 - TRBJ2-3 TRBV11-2 TGTGCCAGCAGCTCCTCCAAGACTAGCGGGGGGGCCGCAGATACGCAGTATTTT CASSSSKTSGGAADTQYF
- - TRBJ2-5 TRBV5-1 TGCGCCAGCAGCTTGACCGGGGGAGAGACCCAGTACTTC CASSLTGGETQYF
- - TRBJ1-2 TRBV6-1 TGTGCCAGCAGTATGACGCGGGGTGGCGGCTACACCTTC CASSMTRGGGYTF
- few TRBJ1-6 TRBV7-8 TGTGCCAGCAGCTTAGCAAGGGGTGGCTCACCCCTCCACTTT CASSLARGGSPLHF
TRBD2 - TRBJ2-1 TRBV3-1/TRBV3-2 TGTGCCAGCAGCCAAGGGAGTGGCGGGGGGGCCAGGGAGCAGTTCTTC CASSQGSGGGAREQFF
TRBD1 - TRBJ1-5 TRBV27 TGTGCCAGCAGTTTAGGGGACAGGGGCATCCATCAGCCCCAGCATTTT CASSLGDRGIHQPQHF
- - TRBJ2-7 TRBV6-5 TGTGCCAGCAGTTCCGGGTCAATCGAGCAGTACTTC CASSSGSIEQYF
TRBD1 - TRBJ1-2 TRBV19 TGTGCCAGTAGTATAGTCGACAGGGGGCATGGCTACACCTTC CASSIVDRGHGYTF
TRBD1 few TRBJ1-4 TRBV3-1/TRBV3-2 TGTGCCAGCAGCCCCCGGGGTCTAATGGACAGGGGTGATGAAAAACTGTTTTTT CASSPRGLMDRGDEKLFF
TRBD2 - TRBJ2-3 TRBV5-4 TGTGCCAGCAGCCCCGGGGGGGCCGAAGATACGCAGTATTTT CASSPGGAEDTQYF
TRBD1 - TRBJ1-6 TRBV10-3 TGTGCCATCAGTGGGACAGGGGAGTCACCCCTCCACTTT CAISGTGESPLHF
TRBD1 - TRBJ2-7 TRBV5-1 TGCGCCAGCGGCGGCAATCAAGGGGGCCCTCACTTTTTGTACTTC CASGGNQGGPHFLYF
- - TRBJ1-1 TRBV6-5 TGTGCCAGCAGTTTGGGGCCAGAAGCTTTCTTT CASSLGPEAFF
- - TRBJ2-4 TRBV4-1 TGCGCCAGCAGCCAAGGCTGGACCGCGGAGGGGAACATTCAGTACTTC CASSQGWTAEGNIQYF
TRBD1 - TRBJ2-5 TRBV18 TGTGCCAGCTCACCGACCGGGACAGCTACGTACCAAGAGACCCAGTACTTC CASSPTGTATYQETQYF
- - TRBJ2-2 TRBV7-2 TGTGCCAGCAGCCATTCAGGGTACACCGGGGAGCTGTTTTTT CASSHSGYTGELFF
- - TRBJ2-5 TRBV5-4 TGTGCCAGCAGCGCCGCGGGGAGGGAGACCCAGTACTTC CASSAAGRETQYF
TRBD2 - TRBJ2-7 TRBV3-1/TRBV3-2 TGTGCCAGCAGCCAAGATAGGGGAATCGGGGGGGCGCACGAGCAGTACTTC CASSQDRGIGGAHEQYF
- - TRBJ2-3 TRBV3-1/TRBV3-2 TGTGCCAGCAGCCCCGGGGCGGGGTCTCGGTATTTT CASSPGAGSRYF
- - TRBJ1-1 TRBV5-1 TGCGCCAGCAGCTTATCACAGGGTAGGAACACTGAAGCTTTCTTT CASSLSQGRNTEAFF
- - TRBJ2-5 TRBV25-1 TGTGCCAGCAGTGAATCGACTCTGGGAGGAGAGACCCAGTACTTC CASSESTLGGETQYF
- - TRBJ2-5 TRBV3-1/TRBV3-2 TGTGCCAGCAGCCAAGATTCGGGGTTCGGGACCCAGTACTTC CASSQDSGFGTQYF
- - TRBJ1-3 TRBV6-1 TGTGCCAGCAGTGAATGGGACATTGGGAACACCATATATTTT CASSEWDIGNTIYF